This T cell receptor (beta chain) was found in a study of cytomegalovirus exposure and HLA in healthy donors. Study-level results: Sequencing depth roughly uniform across donors was assumed in presence/absence analyses. In a later analysis, productive TCRs from donors in an Asian-associated ancestry cluster reportedly carried fewer N-insertions than the cohort mean.

About this clone: Its cognate antigen is unknown.

Researchers ran the PCR with 60 Vbeta and 13 Jbeta primers. Sequencing was performed with immunoSEQ multiplex PCR; in TCRdb, only in-frame clones are kept and a portion is missing. The data contain about 150,000 clones, 82% of them seen just once; the ten biggest clones take up about 6.1%. This CDR3 region has 14 residues. Trimming removed 3 bases from V and 5 bases from J, with 12 bases in between. Germline loops: CDR1 LGHNA, CDR2 YSLEER. The TCR originated in a woman aged 45-60 years in good health and CMV-seropositive. The chain uses TRBV4-3 and TRBJ2-3, with D possibly being TRBD2 (7 bases). Input material: PBMCs. CDR3 bases: TGCGCCAGCAGCCACCAAGGGGGGGTAGATACGCAGTATTTT. This codes for CASSHQGGVDTQYF.